This TCR beta chain was profiled in a study of T cell responses to AZD1222 COVID-19 vaccine. Per germline, CDR1 SGHRS and CDR2 YFSETQ. Deletions cut 0 bases from V and 4 bases from J, with 11 bases between. The CDR3 is 16 residues long. This clone was observed a single time. Its cognate antigen is unknown. Study results and limitations: After two AZD1222 doses, spike-specific TCR breadth and depth rose versus day 0. Most donors were white British, females outnumbered males, and clonal diversity was possibly underestimated.

Measured with immunoSEQ multiplex PCR; TCRdb has only the in-frame clones, and not every one. The sample records tens of thousands of clones, nearly 90% being singletons. The sample was peripheral blood, taken on day 0 of AZD1222 vaccination. The chain combines TRBV5-1 with TRBJ1-6, with D possibly matching TRBD1 (6 bases). This clonotype was obtained from an adult in good health. The CDR3: CASSLGDTVYNSPLHF. CDR3 DNA sequence: TGCGCCAGCAGCTTGGGGGACACCGTTTATAATTCACCCCTCCACTTT. Full variable domain (missing parts from reference TRBV5-1 and TRBJ1-6): KAGVTQTPRYLIKTRGQQVTLSCSPISGHRSVSWYQQTPGQGLQFLFEYFSETQRNKGNFPGRFSGRQFSNSRSEMNVSTLELGDSALYLCASSLGDTVYNSPLHFGNGTRLTVT.